This T cell receptor beta chain was observed in a study of T cell responses to AZD1222 COVID-19 vaccine. TCRdb's copy holds only in-frame clones and misses some; the assay was immunoSEQ multiplex PCR. This sample yields 200,000 to 300,000 clones, of which just over 90% are seen a single time; roughly 0.51% belongs to the top ten. Germline V gene sequence: CDR1 SGHNT, CDR2 YYREEE (reference sequence). V lost 1 base and J 2 bases, leaving 10 bases between the germline ends. CDR3 length equals 15 residues. The source material was peripheral blood, sampled on day 0 of AZD1222 vaccination. The chain carries TRBV5-4 and TRBJ2-1; D is perhaps TRBD1 (6 bases). The source of this sequence is an adult in good health. CDR3 DNA sequence: TGTGCCAGCAGCTTGTACAGGGACCCCTACAATGAGCAGTTCTTC. Translation: CASSLYRDPYNEQFF.